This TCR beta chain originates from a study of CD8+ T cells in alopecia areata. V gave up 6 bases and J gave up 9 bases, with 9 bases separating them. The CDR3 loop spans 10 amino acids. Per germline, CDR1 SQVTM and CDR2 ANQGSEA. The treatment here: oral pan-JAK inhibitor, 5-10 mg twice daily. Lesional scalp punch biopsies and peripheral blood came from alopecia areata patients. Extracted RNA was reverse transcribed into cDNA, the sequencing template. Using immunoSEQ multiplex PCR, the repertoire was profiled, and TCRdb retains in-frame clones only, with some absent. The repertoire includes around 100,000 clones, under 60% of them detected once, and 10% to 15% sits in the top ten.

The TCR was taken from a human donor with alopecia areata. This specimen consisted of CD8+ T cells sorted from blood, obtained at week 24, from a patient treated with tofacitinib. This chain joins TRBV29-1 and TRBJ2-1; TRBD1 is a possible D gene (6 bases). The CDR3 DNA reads TGCAGCGTGGGACAAGGTGAGCAGTTCTTC. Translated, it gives CSVGQGEQFF.